Listed here are 18 T cell receptor beta chains from one sample, sequenced in a study of OX40 agonist ivuxolimab in advanced cancers. Libraries came from the immunoSEQ multiplex PCR assay. Sourced from immuneACCESS, this table was stored by TCRdb with only in-frame sequences that have V and J called. A share of the clones is absent; for the studies checked, an unresolved V gene accounts for under half, and the remainder has no known explanation. The sample contains 80,000 to 100,000 clones, 94% of them found a single time. Of the sample, about 0.17% falls within the top ten clones. Sample: CD4+ or CD8+ T cells sorted from blood, taken in a trial of the OX40 agonist ivuxolimab. The receptors derive from an adult with an advanced solid tumor such as melanoma, head and neck, liver or kidney cancer.

V is TRBV5-1 and J is TRBJ2-3; D unclear. CDR1 SGHRS and CDR2 YFSETQ come from the germline V gene. Trimming cost V 6 bases and J 0 bases, with 11 bases left between them. This CDR3 has 14 amino acids. The CDR3 DNA reads TGCGCCAGCACCCCAGGCCCTAGCACAGATACGCAGTATTTT. Its translation: CASTPGPSTDTQYF.

This clone showed up just once. The CDR3 loop is CASSLRTGNSPLHF. The CDR3 DNA sequence: TGTGCCAGCAGCTTGCGTACGGGTAATTCACCCCTCCACTTT. The rearrangement links TRBV7-2 to TRBJ1-6, with D unresolved. CDR3 length: 14 residues. Germline V lookup: CDR1 SGHTA, CDR2 FQGNSA. V lost 3 bases and J 6 bases, leaving 9 bases between the germline ends.

The rearrangement links TRBV5-1 to TRBJ1-2; D is uncertain. V gave up 3 bases and J gave up 2 bases, with 17 bases separating them. CDR1 is SGHRS, CDR2 YFSETQ, per germline. The CDR3 runs 16 residues. The CDR3 sequence: CASSSSVPASNYGYTF. The CDR3 coding sequence is TGCGCCAGCAGCTCCTCAGTCCCAGCCTCAAACTATGGCTACACCTTC.

The chain carries TRBV9 and TRBJ2-7, with D possibly being TRBD2 (6 bases). With 0 bases removed from V and 3 bases from J, the gap between germline ends came to 16 bases. CDR3 size: 16 residues. Germline CDR1 reads SGDLS; CDR2 reads YYNGEE. CDR3: CASSVGGLQAYYEQYF. In DNA, the CDR3 is TGTGCCAGCAGCGTAGGGGGACTCCAAGCGTACTACGAGCAGTACTTC. The complete variable domain, with remaining parts taken from reference TRBV9 and TRBJ2-7, reads DSGVTQTPKHLITATGQRVTLRCSPRSGDLSVYWYQQSLDQGLQFLIQYYNGEERAKGNILERFSAQQFPDLHSELNLSSLELGDSALYFCASSVGGLQAYYEQYFGPGTRLTVT.

V and J are TRBV10-3 and TRBJ1-5, with TRBD1 identical over 7 bases. CDR3 length equals 13 residues. CDR1 is ENHRY, CDR2 SYGVKD, per germline. V shed 10 bases, J shed 3 bases, and the junction held 6 bases outside the gene matches. For the CDR3, the DNA is TGTGCCACAACGACAGGGCCCAATCAGCCCCAGCATTTT. As protein: CATTTGPNQPQHF.

J is TRBJ2-1 and V is TRBV7-2; 10 positions agree with TRBD2. V trimming: 3 bases; J trimming: 5 bases; junction bases outside the gene matches: 7. The CDR3 length is 16 residues. Germline loops: CDR1 SGHTA, CDR2 FQGNSA. The CDR3 spells CASSFTLAGRNNEQFF. CDR3 bases: TGTGCCAGCAGCTTCACACTAGCGGGGAGAAACAATGAGCAGTTCTTC.

The chain links TRBV15 to TRBJ1-2; TRBD1 aligns across 8 bases. CDR1 and CDR2 from the germline V gene are LNHNV and YYDKDF (reference sequence). This CDR3 is built from 14 residues. The V and J ends lost 3 bases and 8 bases, in that order; junction bases with no gene match: 8. CDR3 amino acids: CATSSRLDRAGYTF. For the CDR3, the DNA is TGTGCCACCAGCAGTCGACTGGACAGGGCGGGCTACACCTTC.

This clone was observed a single time. The V call is TRBV5-6, the J call TRBJ1-6; D is unclear. This CDR3 comprises 14 residues. Germline V gene data show CDR1 as SGHDT and CDR2 as YYEEEE. V lost 3 bases to trimming and J lost 8 bases, with 12 bases between them. CDR3 coding DNA: TGTGCCAGCAGCTCCGGACGGTCCCATTCACCCCTCCACTTT. This encodes CASSSGRSHSPLHF.

The chain employs TRBV4-3 and TRBJ2-7, with 8 nucleotides matching TRBD1. This CDR3 comprises 13 residues. Trimming removed 1 base from V and 7 bases from J; junction bases left unmatched: 3. Germline CDR1 is LGHNA and CDR2 is YSLEER. The CDR3 loop reads CASSQGTGREQYF. The CDR3, as DNA: TGCGCCAGCAGCCAAGGGACAGGGCGAGAGCAGTACTTC.

The chain links TRBV28 to TRBJ1-4, with 9 bases fitting TRBD1. The CDR3 sequence is 15 residues long. Germline-derived CDR1 and CDR2 are MDHEN and SYDVKM. V was pared by 7 bases and J by 7 bases, with 10 bases of the junction left unmatched. The CDR3 sequence is CASTPWTGAGEKLFF. In DNA form, the CDR3 reads TGTGCCAGCACTCCCTGGACAGGGGCCGGTGAAAAACTGTTTTTT.

This sequence joins TRBV29-1 and TRBJ1-2; maybe TRBD1 (6 bases). V was cut by 0 bases and J by 4 bases, with 15 bases left in between. This CDR3 has 15 amino acids. CDR1 is SQVTM, CDR2 ANQGSEA, per germline. The CDR3 region is CSVEEAGGASYGYTF. The CDR3 region has the DNA TGCAGCGTTGAAGAGGCGGGGGGCGCTAGCTATGGCTACACCTTC.

The V gene is TRBV29-1, the J gene TRBJ1-2; D unclear. This CDR3 spans 13 amino acids. V dropped 3 bases and J dropped 4 bases, with 12 bases sitting between them. From germline, CDR1 is SQVTM and CDR2 ANQGSEA. CDR3 in amino acids: CSVERTASYGYTF. As DNA, the CDR3 is TGCAGCGTTGAGAGGACCGCTAGCTATGGCTACACCTTC.

This chain connects TRBV9 to TRBJ2-1, with 10 bases aligning to TRBD2. Germline V gene lookup returns CDR1 SGDLS and CDR2 YYNGEE. J was trimmed by 3 bases and V by 4 bases; bases with no gene match: 4. The CDR3 is 15 residues long. DNA for the CDR3: TGTGCCAGCAGCTCCAGACTAGCGGGCTACAATGAGCAGTTCTTC. Translation: CASSSRLAGYNEQFF.

This clone occurred once. The V call is TRBV7-9, the J call TRBJ2-3; D is uncertain. Germline V gene data show CDR1 as SEHNR and CDR2 as FQNEAQ (reference sequence). V was shortened by 0 bases and J by 1 base, with 11 bases between the two germline ends. The CDR3 is 16 amino acids. The CDR3 coding sequence is TGTGCCAGCAGCTTAGCCGGGTCTTGGGGCACAGATACGCAGTATTTT. It encodes CASSLAGSWGTDTQYF.

The gene calls are TRBV28 and TRBJ2-5; 10 bases are shared with TRBD1. CDR1 is MDHEN, CDR2 SYDVKM, per germline. J gave up 5 bases and V 3 bases, and 6 bases lay outside the gene matches. CDR3 length equals 15 residues. CDR3 DNA sequence: TGTGCCAGCAGTTTGACAGGGGGCGCGTGGGAGACCCAGTACTTC. It encodes CASSLTGGAWETQYF.

This clone is a singleton in its sample. V and J are TRBV9 and TRBJ2-7; maybe TRBD2 (5 bases). Trimming took 4 bases from V and 2 from J, leaving 16 bases between them. Germline V CDR1 and CDR2: SGDLS, YYNGEE. The CDR3 runs 15 residues. CDR3 coding DNA: TGTGCCAGCAGCCTAACAGCGGTAACAGCCTACGAGCAGTACTTC. Protein sequence: CASSLTAVTAYEQYF.

The chain couples TRBV19 to TRBJ1-2, with TRBD1 identical over 7 bases. Germline V CDR1 and CDR2: LNHDA, SQIVND (reference sequence). V trimming: 7 bases; J trimming: 6 bases; junction bases outside the gene matches: 8. This CDR3 has 13 residues. The CDR3 sequence is CASTTGQKNGYTF. The CDR3 DNA follows: TGTGCCAGTACGACAGGGCAAAAGAATGGCTACACCTTC.

The V and J genes are TRBV18 and TRBJ2-1, with TRBD2 matching 8 bases. In germline, CDR1 is KGHSH, CDR2 LQKENI. The CDR3 loop spans 15 amino acids. Losses at the gene ends were 4 bases for V and 3 bases for J; bases not matched to a gene: 5. CDR3 nucleotides: TGTGCCAGCTCACACGGACTAGCAGACTACAATGAGCAGTTCTTC. Its protein product is CASSHGLADYNEQFF.